This T cell receptor beta chain was identified in a study of shared clonotypes between healthy human individuals. Study results and limitations: The generation probabilities recorded for non-shared clonotypes fell below those of clonotypes shared by all four donors. Among a few donors, roughly 5.5% of naive CD4 clonotypes were found in common.

An assay was performed, and its level was deep. Over several immunoSEQ plates, each subset's genomic DNA was distributed in even portions. This table comes from immunoSEQ multiplex PCR, and its TCRdb copy is limited to in-frame clones, with some not included. The top ten clones hold approximately 0.39% of a sample with about 2.3 million clones, 85% to 95% of them seen once. Concerning this clone: Antigen specificity is unknown.

Germline CDR1 MNHEY, CDR2 SVGAGI. The trim removed 4 bases at V and 0 bases at J, leaving 6 bases unmatched. The CDR3 loop spans 16 amino acids. This chain uses TRBV6-5 with TRBJ1-3, with TRBD1 matching 7 bases. The sample comprised naive CD4+ T cells from PBMCs. As to subset: CD45RA+ positively selected. This clonotype originated in a man aged 18 to 29 in good health. Some clones in this sample may be carry-over from other donors' samples. CDR3 sequence reads: CASSSGRDSSGNTIYF. CDR3 DNA sequence: TGTGCCAGCAGTTCCGGGCGGGACAGCTCTGGAAACACCATATATTTT.